Listed here are 5 T cell receptor beta chains from one sample, sequenced in a study of PD-1 blockade in mismatch repair-deficient tumors. Only in-frame clones appear in the TCRdb table, and some are missing; sequencing was by immunoSEQ multiplex PCR. The top ten clones hold 4.7% of a sample with about 120,000 clones, more than 60% of them seen once. Sequenced here: peripheral blood, sampled 60 weeks after starting pembrolizumab. Receptors were obtained from an adult with mismatch repair-deficient cancer.

This clone was observed a single time. The chain is built from TRBV28 and TRBJ1-1; TRBD1 might be the D (6 bases). The CDR3 sequence is 13 residues long. Trimming shortened V by 7 bases and J by 0 bases, and 9 bases separated the two germline ends. Per the germline V gene, CDR1 is MDHEN and CDR2 is SYDVKM. The CDR3 sequence is CASNDRMNTEAFF. CDR3 coding DNA: TGTGCCAGCAACGACAGGATGAACACTGAAGCTTTCTTT.

V and J are TRBV14 and TRBJ2-1, with 12 bases matching TRBD2. The CDR3 runs 16 residues. V shed 0 bases, J shed 10 bases, and the junction held 7 bases outside the gene matches. The germline V gene encodes CDR1 SGHDN and CDR2 FVKESK. The CDR3 DNA reads as TGTGCCAGCAGCCAAGATCCTAGCGGGAGGGTTGGCGAGCAGTTCTTC. As protein: CASSQDPSGRVGEQFF. Complete variable domain (other parts from reference TRBV14 and TRBJ2-1): EAGVTQFPSHSVIEKGQTVTLRCDPISGHDNLYWYRRVMGKEIKFLLHFVKESKQDESGMPNNRFLAERTGGTYSTLKVQPAELEDSGVYFCASSQDPSGRVGEQFFGPGTRLTVL.

The chain joins TRBV11-3 to TRBJ2-7; TRBD2 agrees at 12 bases. In germline, CDR1 is SGHNT, CDR2 YENEEA. The V segment lost 0 bases and the J segment 4 bases; nucleotides outside the gene matches: 4. The CDR3 length is 16 residues. CDR3 residues: CASSLETSGSWYEQYF. CDR3 DNA: TGTGCCAGCAGCTTAGAGACTAGCGGGAGTTGGTACGAGCAGTACTTC.

The V call is TRBV30, the J call TRBJ2-5; unclear D gene. The ends were cut back, 5 bases at V and 4 bases at J, with 8 bases in the middle. The germline V gene has CDR1 GTSNPN and CDR2 SVGIG (reference sequence). The CDR3 covers 11 residues. DNA for the CDR3: TGTGCCTGGTTAAGCGTAGAGACCCAGTACTTC. Amino acids: CAWLSVETQYF.

DNA for the CDR3: TGTGCCAGTAGCCGACTTCTTCGAGGCACAGATACGCAGTATTTT. Its translation: CASSRLLRGTDTQYF. The genes are TRBV19 and TRBJ2-3, with D hard to call. The CDR3 is 15 residues long. Germline lookup yields CDR1 LNHDA and CDR2 SQIVND (reference sequence). Trimming took off 6 bases at V and 1 base at J, with 14 bases between the two ends.